A single sample is the source of the 14 T cell receptor beta chains below, sequenced in a study of radiation and T cells in renal cell carcinoma (dated by TCRdb to 2018 to 2021). The time point label on this specimen signifies: blood 2 weeks post-SBRT. According to the study, the label for this sample's treatment or condition signals: 15 Gy SBRT to primary tumor, nephrectomy 4 weeks later. Libraries were made using the immunoSEQ multiplex PCR assay. Not all clones reach the TCRdb copy of this immuneACCESS table, which keeps in-frame sequences only. Checked studies attribute under half of the gap to unresolved V genes and leave the rest unexplained. The sample table lists about 120,000 clones, approximately 85% of them with a count of one. Approximately 6.3% of the sample comes from the top ten. The starting material was blood, obtained from a patient whose treatment included radiotherapy and nephrectomy. Receptors originate from a middle-aged man with renal cell carcinoma.

This sequence joins TRBV6-5 and TRBJ1-3; D not certain. CDR1 is MNHEY and CDR2 is SVGAGI in the germline V gene. The germline V and J ends were trimmed by 6 bases and 0 bases, with 6 bases remaining between them. CDR3 length: 13 amino acids. The CDR3 loop is CASSRGSGNTIYF. CDR3 nucleotide sequence: TGTGCCAGCAGCCGGGGCTCTGGAAACACCATATATTTT.

This clone was seen a few times. Other DNA sequences in this sample translate to the same CDR3. V and J are TRBV6-5 and TRBJ1-5; 8 positions agree with TRBD1. V trimming: 4 bases; J trimming: 5 bases; junction bases outside the gene matches: 4. Looked up from germline, CDR1 is MNHEY and CDR2 is SVGAGI. This CDR3 region has 14 residues. The CDR3 region has the DNA TGTGCCAGCAGTTGGGGGACAGGCGATCAGCCCCAGCATTTT. Translation gives CASSWGTGDQPQHF.

Only a few counts were recorded for this clone. The chain joins TRBV7-9 to TRBJ2-5; D possibly corresponds to TRBD1 (5 bases). The V and J ends lost 5 bases and 2 bases respectively, with 27 bases between them. Germline values: CDR1 SEHNR, CDR2 FQNEAQ (reference sequence). This CDR3 is built from 19 residues. CDR3 loop: CASSQPPRALILVQETQYF. The CDR3 bases are TGTGCCAGCAGCCAGCCCCCCAGGGCACTGATTTTGGTTCAAGAGACCCAGTACTTC.

The chain carries TRBV7-8 and TRBJ2-7; weak D call: TRBD2 (6 bases). Trimming shortened V by 5 bases and J by 3 bases, and 20 bases separated the two germline ends. Germline V CDR1 and CDR2: SGHVS, FQNEAQ. The CDR3 runs 16 residues. The DNA of the CDR3 is TGTGCCAGCAGCCCCCCCGCCAGCGGGCCCCACTACGAGCAGTACTTC. It specifies CASSPPASGPHYEQYF.

This chain uses TRBV5-1 with TRBJ2-2, with a tentative D call TRBD2 (6 bases). CDR1 is SGHRS, CDR2 YFSETQ, per germline. The CDR3 runs 15 residues. V lost 4 bases to trimming and J lost 7 bases, with 17 bases between them. DNA for the CDR3: TGCGCCAGCAGCCCGGGGACGATGGGAGGCGGGGAGCTGTTTTTT. Translated, it gives CASSPGTMGGGELFF.

CDR3 in DNA: TGTGCCACCCTCCGGGACAGTAGCAATCAGCCCCAGCATTTT. Amino acid sequence: CATLRDSSNQPQHF. The J gene is TRBJ1-5, the V gene TRBV6-6; 7 bases are a match to TRBD1. Per the germline V gene, CDR1 is MNHNY and CDR2 is SVGAGI (reference sequence). The V segment lost 10 bases and the J segment 0 bases; nucleotides outside the gene matches: 6. This CDR3 region has 14 residues.

The chain uses TRBV2 and TRBJ2-2; D might be TRBD1 (6 bases). V lost 5 bases and J lost 5, with 9 bases in between. This CDR3 is 13 amino acids long. From germline, CDR1 is SNHLY and CDR2 FYNNEI. CDR3 sequence reads: CASSYGTTGELFF. The CDR3 DNA is TGTGCCAGCAGTTACGGGACAACCGGGGAGCTGTTTTTT.

This chain connects TRBV27 to TRBJ1-5; no firm D call. This CDR3 spans 13 amino acids. Trimming left V 4 bases short and J 4 bases short, with 8 bases between. Germline CDR1 MNHEY, CDR2 SMNVEV (reference sequence). The CDR3, as DNA: TGTGCCAGCAGTTATACGGTTAATCAGCCCCAGCATTTT. Translation: CASSYTVNQPQHF.

This chain joins TRBV12-5 and TRBJ2-2; D remains unclear. The CDR3 length is 16 residues. Per germline, CDR1 LGHNT and CDR2 FRNRAP. V dropped 3 bases and J dropped 1 base, with 12 bases sitting between them. Here the CDR3 reads CASGFWAPGNTGELFF. The CDR3 nucleotides read TGTGCTAGTGGTTTCTGGGCCCCCGGGAACACCGGGGAGCTGTTTTTT.

The J gene is TRBJ2-1, the V gene TRBV9; tentative D call: TRBD2 (5 bases). Germline CDR1 is SGDLS and CDR2 is YYNGEE. V lost 0 bases, J lost 10 bases, and 17 bases lay in between. This CDR3 is 15 amino acids long. In DNA, the CDR3 is TGTGCCAGCAGCGTAGATGGCGGACTGGCTCAAGAGCAGTTCTTC. As protein: CASSVDGGLAQEQFF.

J is TRBJ2-6 and V is TRBV5-5, with D perhaps TRBD1 (6 bases). Germline CDR1 reads SGHKS; CDR2 reads YYEKEE (reference sequence). The CDR3 extends over 15 amino acids. Trimming left V 4 bases short and J 4 bases short, with 12 bases between. This chain's CDR3 is CASSRNRVGANVLTF. The CDR3 DNA follows: TGTGCCAGCAGCAGGAACAGGGTCGGGGCCAACGTCCTGACTTTC.

The CDR3 DNA sequence: TGCGCCAGCAGCTTGGGAGGGCGAACAGATACGCAGTATTTT. Protein sequence: CASSLGGRTDTQYF. The chain has TRBV5-1 and TRBJ2-3, with TRBD2 as a possible D gene (5 bases). Looked up from germline, CDR1 is SGHRS and CDR2 is YFSETQ. V was shortened by 0 bases and J by 3 bases, with 8 bases between the two germline ends. The CDR3 loop spans 14 amino acids.

This chain links TRBV19 with TRBJ1-5, with D perhaps matching TRBD1 (5 bases). The CDR3 spans 14 residues. V lost 3 bases and J lost 3, with 9 bases in between. Germline V gene lookup returns CDR1 LNHDA and CDR2 SQIVND (reference sequence). CDR3: CASSIQGTNQPQHF. CDR3 coding DNA: TGTGCCAGTAGTATCCAGGGTACCAATCAGCCCCAGCATTTT.

V is TRBV5-5 and J is TRBJ2-7; weak D call: TRBD1 (6 bases). Germline-derived CDR1 and CDR2 are SGHKS and YYEKEE (reference sequence). The V end was cut by 3 bases, the J end by 1 base, with 14 bases between. The CDR3 covers 15 residues. The CDR3 bases are TGTGCCAGCAGCTCTCAAACCGGACAGTCCTACGAGCAGTACTTC. Residues: CASSSQTGQSYEQYF. Drawing the rest from reference TRBV5-5 and TRBJ2-7, the complete variable domain is DAGVTQSPTHLIKTRGQQVTLRCSPISGHKSVSWYQQVLGQGPQFIFQYYEKEERGRGNFPDRFSARQFPNYSSELNVNALLLGDSALYLCASSSQTGQSYEQYFGPGTRLTVT.